What follows are 23 T cell receptor beta chains derived from one specimen sequenced in a study of siplizumab effects on memory and regulatory T cells (dated by TCRdb to about 2019). Library generation was performed with the immunoSEQ multiplex PCR assay. In TCRdb, the immuneACCESS table is reduced to in-frame sequences with V and J assigned. These tables do not hold every clone; where another copy was compared, an unresolved V gene accounts for under half, and the others remain unexplained. A total of about 110,000 clones appear in this sample, under 95% of them only once. The ten most abundant clones make up about 0.78% of the sample. Sequencing used Tregs sorted from blood. The receptors stem from a human donor in good health.

The rearrangement joins TRBV11-3 to TRBJ2-2; a possible D gene is TRBD2 (6 bases). CDR3 length: 15 residues. The V end was cut by 6 bases, the J end by 1 base, with 12 bases between. Germline loops: CDR1 SGHNT, CDR2 YENEEA. CDR3 protein: CASSPDGRNTGELFF. CDR3 sequence (DNA): TGTGCCAGCAGTCCTGACGGGAGGAACACCGGGGAGCTGTTTTTT.

The chain couples TRBV10-3 to TRBJ1-1; TRBD1 aligns across 12 bases. The CDR3 is made up of 15 amino acids. Germline V gives CDR1 ENHRY, CDR2 SYGVKD. V dropped 6 bases and J dropped 4; count of bases not matched to a gene: 6. The CDR3 reads CAIRGQGARGTEAFF. The CDR3 bases are TGTGCCATCAGGGGACAGGGGGCGCGGGGCACTGAAGCTTTCTTT.

The V and J genes are TRBV19 and TRBJ1-1; possible D gene TRBD1, 5 bases. Trimming cost V 4 bases and J 3 bases, with 15 bases left between them. The CDR3 spans 15 residues. Germline loops: CDR1 LNHDA, CDR2 SQIVND (reference sequence). CDR3 sequence (DNA): TGTGCCAGTAGTACTCGTGCTGGGGGGTACACTGAAGCTTTCTTT. Translated: CASSTRAGGYTEAFF.

This chain links TRBV5-1 with TRBJ1-1; 7 nucleotides match TRBD1. The germline V gene encodes CDR1 SGHRS and CDR2 YFSETQ. The CDR3 loop spans 14 amino acids. V dropped 4 bases and J dropped 2; count of bases not matched to a gene: 5. CDR3 in amino acids: CASSGGTVNTEAFF. In DNA form, the CDR3 reads TGCGCCAGCAGCGGGGGGACAGTAAACACTGAAGCTTTCTTT.

The chain employs TRBV14 and TRBJ2-7, with D perhaps TRBD1 (5 bases). CDR1 is SGHDN and CDR2 is FVKESK in the germline V gene. The CDR3 totals 14 residues. The V gene lost 4 bases and the J gene lost 4 bases, with 14 bases spanning the gap. The CDR3 DNA follows: TGTGCCAGCAGCCCCGTGTGGGGCGCGTACGAGCAGTACTTC. Amino acid sequence: CASSPVWGAYEQYF.

The chain combines TRBV19 with TRBJ1-5; no clear D gene. Germline CDR1 reads LNHDA; CDR2 reads SQIVND (reference sequence). Trimming shortened V by 3 bases and J by 7 bases, and 13 bases separated the two germline ends. The CDR3 totals 14 residues. CDR3 nucleotide sequence: TGTGCCAGTAGTATCCTCGGTCAAGAACAGCCCCAGCATTTT. This translates into CASSILGQEQPQHF. Full variable domain (rest looked up from reference TRBV19 and TRBJ1-5): DGGITQSPKYLFRKEGQNVTLSCEQNLNHDAMYWYRQDPGQGLRLIYYSQIVNDFQKGDIAEGYSVSREKKESFPLTVTSAQKNPTAFYLCASSILGQEQPQHFGDGTRLSIL.

The chain couples TRBV25-1 to TRBJ2-5, with D perhaps TRBD1 or TRBD2 (6 bases each). Between the trimmed V and J ends, which lost 4 bases and 5 bases, there was a span of 17 bases. This CDR3 is built from 15 residues. Germline CDR1 and CDR2: MGHDK and SYGVNS. The DNA of the CDR3 is TGTGCCAGCAGTGGATCGGGGGCGGGACGGGAGACCCAGTACTTC. The encoded protein is CASSGSGAGRETQYF.

J is TRBJ2-2 and V is TRBV7-2, with a tentative D call TRBD2 (5 bases). CDR3 length: 15 amino acids. Germline-derived CDR1 and CDR2 are SGHTA and FQGNSA. Trimming removed 2 bases from V and 3 bases from J, with 10 bases in between. CDR3 bases: TGTGCCAGCAGCTTAAGAGGGAGTTACACCGGGGAGCTGTTTTTT. This sequence encodes CASSLRGSYTGELFF.

The chain links TRBV7-9 to TRBJ2-1, with D perhaps given as TRBD1 or TRBD2 (5 bases each). Trimming cost V 5 bases and J 3 bases, with 14 bases left between them. The CDR3 is 15 residues long. Per the germline V gene, CDR1 is SEHNR and CDR2 is FQNEAQ (reference sequence). The CDR3 coding sequence is TGTGCCAGCAGCGAGGGACGACAAAACTACAATGAGCAGTTCTTC. It codes for CASSEGRQNYNEQFF.

This chain uses TRBV14 with TRBJ2-3; D might be TRBD2 (6 bases). This CDR3 contains 12 residues. The V end lost 1 base, the J end lost 8 bases, and 7 bases lay between the germline ends. Looked up from germline, CDR1 is SGHDN and CDR2 is FVKESK. The CDR3 reads CASSQARGTQYF. The CDR3 DNA sequence: TGTGCCAGCAGCCAAGCGCGGGGTACGCAGTATTTT.

The gene calls are TRBV15 and TRBJ1-5; TRBD1 matches at 8 bases. V was pared by 5 bases and J by 0 bases, with 3 bases of the junction left unmatched. The length of the CDR3 is 15 residues. CDR1 is LNHNV, CDR2 YYDKDF, per germline (reference sequence). The CDR3, as DNA: TGTGCCACCAGCGTGGGGACAGGTAGCAATCAGCCCCAGCATTTT. This encodes CATSVGTGSNQPQHF.

The chain has TRBV7-9 and TRBJ1-1; perhaps TRBD1 as D (6 bases). CDR3 length equals 13 residues. Trimming removed 5 bases from V and 1 base from J, with 8 bases in between. Per germline, CDR1 SEHNR and CDR2 FQNEAQ (reference sequence). The CDR3 bases are TGTGCCAGCAGCCAACAGGGGAACACTGAAGCTTTCTTT. Amino acid sequence: CASSQQGNTEAFF.

V is TRBV12-5 and J is TRBJ1-1; D possibly corresponds to TRBD1 (6 bases). Trimming shortened V by 7 bases and J by 6 bases, and 12 bases separated the two germline ends. CDR1 and CDR2 from the germline V gene are LGHNT and FRNRAP. The CDR3 consists of 12 residues. CDR3 bases: TGTGCTAGTGTCATGGGGGCGGCTGAAGCTTTCTTT. Protein sequence: CASVMGAAEAFF.

The chain uses TRBV6-1 and TRBJ1-2; D unclear. With 7 bases removed from V and 4 bases from J, the gap between germline ends came to 19 bases. Germline V gene sequence: CDR1 MNHNS, CDR2 SASEGT. CDR3 size: 15 residues. The CDR3 coding sequence is TGTGCCAGCACACCACGAAGCTCGGTTACCTATGGCTACACCTTC. Amino acid sequence: CASTPRSSVTYGYTF.

The chain links TRBV15 to TRBJ2-5; D is undetermined. Trimming removed 1 base at V and 2 bases at J, with 8 bases between. Germline V gene lookup returns CDR1 LNHNV and CDR2 YYDKDF (reference sequence). There are 14 residues in the CDR3. This CDR3 is CATSRVLVQETQYF. DNA of the CDR3: TGTGCCACCAGCAGAGTTTTAGTTCAAGAGACCCAGTACTTC.

V gene TRBV6-6 combines with J gene TRBJ2-5, with D uncertain. The CDR3 runs 11 residues. Trimming removed 3 bases from V and 5 bases from J, with 4 bases in between. Germline V lookup: CDR1 MNHNY, CDR2 SVGAGI (reference sequence). This CDR3 reads CASSYAETQYF. DNA for the CDR3: TGTGCCAGCAGTTATGCCGAGACCCAGTACTTC.

The sample holds one count of this clone. Distinct nucleotide sequences in the sample also encode this CDR3. The V and J genes are TRBV18 and TRBJ2-1; D is unresolved. The CDR3 length is 16 residues. Looked up from germline, CDR1 is KGHSH and CDR2 is LQKENI. Trimming cost V 5 bases and J 0 bases, with 14 bases left between them. CDR3 coding DNA: TGTGCCAGCTCATCGCCCGGGTCTGGCTCCTACAATGAGCAGTTCTTC. It is translated as CASSSPGSGSYNEQFF.

The chain couples TRBV6-1 to TRBJ1-3; a weak D match, TRBD1 (6 bases). This CDR3 is 15 amino acids long. Germline assignment: CDR1 MNHNS and CDR2 SASEGT. V was trimmed by 3 bases and J by 0 bases, leaving 9 bases between them. For the CDR3, the DNA is TGTGCCAGCAGTGACTGGGGGCGCTCTGGAAACACCATATATTTT. Translated: CASSDWGRSGNTIYF.

This rearrangement joins TRBV5-4 to TRBJ2-2; no firm D call. The V gene lost 5 bases and the J gene lost 5 bases, with 16 bases spanning the gap. CDR3 length: 15 amino acids. Germline V gene data show CDR1 as SGHNT and CDR2 as YYREEE (reference sequence). The DNA for the CDR3 is TGTGCCAGCAGTTTCTCGGGCCGAAGGACCGGGGAGCTGTTTTTT. Its translation: CASSFSGRRTGELFF.

The chain couples TRBV2 to TRBJ1-1; D call uncertain. Germline V lookup: CDR1 SNHLY, CDR2 FYNNEI. Trimming pared 7 bases from V and 2 bases from J, leaving 8 bases between. The CDR3 is 12 amino acids. For the CDR3, the DNA is TGTGCCAGCACGGACGCAAACACTGAAGCTTTCTTT. Translated, it gives CASTDANTEAFF.

The chain carries TRBV2 and TRBJ1-2; 7 bases align to TRBD1. Germline CDR1 SNHLY, CDR2 FYNNEI. V dropped 3 bases and J dropped 1; count of bases not matched to a gene: 2. The CDR3 loop spans 14 amino acids. CDR3 nucleotide sequence: TGTGCCAGCAGTGAGGGACAGCGTAACTATGGCTACACCTTC. Translated, it gives CASSEGQRNYGYTF.

This chain links TRBV6-1 with TRBJ2-3, with TRBD1 matching 7 bases. Germline CDR1 MNHNS, CDR2 SASEGT. This CDR3 has 15 amino acids. With 4 bases clipped from V and 4 bases from J, the junction kept 8 bases outside the gene matches. The DNA of the CDR3 is TGTGCCAGCAGTGGACAGGGATATAACGCAGATACGCAGTATTTT. Amino acids: CASSGQGYNADTQYF.

This chain uses TRBV5-4 with TRBJ2-7; 7 positions match TRBD1. Germline V gene lookup returns CDR1 SGHNT and CDR2 YYREEE (reference sequence). This CDR3 is built from 12 residues. V was pared by 3 bases and J by 5 bases, with 2 bases of the junction left unmatched. CDR3 region: CASSSGTDEQYF. DNA for the CDR3: TGTGCCAGCAGCTCCGGGACAGACGAGCAGTACTTC.